This record covers a single TCR beta chain. The data were obtained in a study of CD8 T cells in Susac syndrome. Germline V gives CDR1 MGHRA, CDR2 YSYEKL. CDR3 length: 15 amino acids. V lost 0 bases and J 4 bases, leaving 12 bases between the germline ends. RNA amounts of roughly 0.5 to 1 ug underwent reverse transcription with random hexamers. Using its own MiXCR run on the immunoSEQ multiplex PCR reads, TCRdb lists one record per CDR3 protein. The sample consists of hundreds of thousands of distinct CDR3 sequences, approximately 85% of them appearing once. Sequencing was carried out using CD8+ T cells from PBMCs. The source of this sequence is a human donor with multiple sclerosis. The V call is TRBV4-1, the J call TRBJ1-2, with D possibly being TRBD1 (6 bases). Here the CDR3 DNA reads TGCGCCAGCAGCCAAGACGGGGGGCTAGGCTATGGCTACACCTTC. It yields the protein CASSQDGGLGYGYTF.